These 29 T cell receptor beta chains originate from one sample sequenced in a study of control samples from healthy donors and cancer patients. Here immunoSEQ multiplex PCR was the method, and the copy in TCRdb shows in-frame clones only, minus some. Here the sample spans fewer than 200,000 clones, about 86% being singletons. The sample comprised blood. Receptors were obtained from a woman aged 25 to 39 in good health.

The table lists this clone with a count of one. This rearrangement joins TRBV29-1 to TRBJ2-3, with D unclear. Trimming pared 6 bases from V and 0 bases from J, leaving 16 bases between. Germline V lookup: CDR1 SQVTM, CDR2 ANQGSEA. The CDR3 is 15 amino acids. The CDR3 DNA sequence: TGCAGCGTCGCTGACCTAGGGTGGAGCACAGATACGCAGTATTTT. Translation gives CSVADLGWSTDTQYF.

The chain couples TRBV29-1 to TRBJ1-4; the D is unclear. The CDR3 totals 14 residues. Germline V gene lookup returns CDR1 SQVTM and CDR2 ANQGSEA. V was trimmed by 6 bases and J by 3 bases, leaving 14 bases between them. For the CDR3, the DNA is TGCAGCGTATCCCCGGGGAATTCTAATGAAAAACTGTTTTTT. Protein sequence: CSVSPGNSNEKLFF.

The genes are TRBV24-1 and TRBJ2-5; 8 bases align to TRBD1. CDR1 and CDR2 from the germline V gene are KGHDR and SFDVKD. This CDR3 region has 17 residues. V lost 4 bases to trimming and J lost 4 bases; unmatched junction nucleotides: 13. The CDR3 DNA sequence: TGTGCCACCAGTGACCTCCCTGGACAGGGACGGGGAGAGACCCAGTACTTC. This sequence encodes CATSDLPGQGRGETQYF.

This clone is a singleton in its sample. The chain links TRBV3-1 (or the pseudogene TRBV3-2) to TRBJ1-4; D is ambiguous. The CDR3 is 10 amino acids. The V gene lost 6 bases and the J gene lost 7 bases, with 3 bases spanning the gap. Germline CDR1 is LGHDT and CDR2 is YNNKEL (reference sequence). CDR3 protein: CASRGEKLFF. The DNA for the CDR3 is TGTGCCAGCAGAGGTGAAAAACTGTTTTTT.

This chain joins TRBV11-2 and TRBJ1-1, with D perhaps TRBD1 (6 bases). Germline CDR1 and CDR2: SGHAT and FQNNGV. V was shortened by 4 bases and J by 5 bases, with 11 bases between the two germline ends. This CDR3 is built from 13 residues. CDR3 in amino acids: CASSSITGTEAFF. CDR3 sequence (DNA): TGTGCCAGCAGCTCGATTACAGGGACTGAAGCTTTCTTT.

The chain is built from TRBV28 and TRBJ2-7, with 13 nucleotides matching TRBD2. Germline V lookup: CDR1 MDHEN, CDR2 SYDVKM. The CDR3 runs to 15 residues. The ends lost 0 bases at V and 5 bases at J; junction bases unmatched: 1. CDR3 nucleotide sequence: TGTGCCAGCAGTTTATGGACTAGCGGGAGGAACGAGCAGTACTTC. It is translated as CASSLWTSGRNEQYF.

The V call is TRBV19, the J call TRBJ1-1, with D maybe TRBD1 (6 bases). The ends were cut back, 9 bases at V and 1 base at J, with 21 bases in the middle. The CDR3 sequence is 16 residues long. Germline CDR1 LNHDA, CDR2 SQIVND (reference sequence). The CDR3 protein is CASTTLTGNGNTEAFF. In DNA form, the CDR3 reads TGTGCCAGCACAACACTTACAGGGAACGGGAACACTGAAGCTTTCTTT.

The chain combines TRBV9 with TRBJ2-1; D is uncertain. Germline V CDR1 and CDR2: SGDLS, YYNGEE. Trimming removed 3 bases from V and 4 bases from J, with 2 bases in between. CDR3 length equals 11 residues. CDR3 sequence: CASSGYNEQFF. The CDR3, as DNA: TGTGCCAGCAGCGGATACAATGAGCAGTTCTTC.

The chain carries TRBV6-6 and TRBJ2-1; D remains ambiguous. This CDR3 has 12 amino acids. From germline, CDR1 is MNHNY and CDR2 SVGAGI (reference sequence). V lost 2 bases, J lost 9 bases, and 8 bases lay in between. CDR3 residues: CASSYVVGEQFF. As DNA, the CDR3 is TGTGCCAGCAGTTACGTGGTGGGTGAGCAGTTCTTC.

The rearrangement uses TRBV12-3 or TRBV12-4 and TRBJ1-2; D remains unclear. CDR3 length: 13 amino acids. V lost 3 bases to trimming and J lost 8 bases, with 13 bases between them. The CDR3 is CASSFRAPTGYTF. CDR3 DNA sequence: TGTGCCAGCAGTTTCAGAGCCCCGACGGGCTACACCTTC.

This clone was seen only a few times. The genes are TRBV6-4 and TRBJ2-2; maybe TRBD2 (5 bases). This CDR3 spans 13 amino acids. Germline-derived CDR1 and CDR2 are MRHNA and SNTAGT. Trimming took 3 bases from V and 3 from J, leaving 5 bases between them. CDR3: CASSEADTGELFF. The CDR3 nucleotides are TGTGCCAGCAGTGAAGCGGACACCGGGGAGCTGTTTTTT.

V and J are TRBV2 and TRBJ1-6, with D unresolved. Germline CDR1 SNHLY, CDR2 FYNNEI. Trimming pared 6 bases from V and 7 bases from J, leaving 10 bases between. The CDR3 covers 13 residues. As DNA, the CDR3 is TGTGCCAGCAGGTACAGAGAAAATTCACCCCTCCACTTT. It specifies CASRYRENSPLHF.

The chain joins TRBV19 to TRBJ2-1, with D unclear. V was trimmed by 0 bases and J by 4 bases, leaving 7 bases between them. Germline V lookup: CDR1 LNHDA, CDR2 SQIVND (reference sequence). There are 14 residues in the CDR3. CDR3 in DNA: TGTGCCAGTAGTATAGACGGCAGATACAATGAGCAGTTCTTC. This translates into CASSIDGRYNEQFF.

The chain combines TRBV7-9 with TRBJ2-2; 9 bases are a match to TRBD1. Unmatched junction bases numbered 7, after V lost 5 bases and J lost 3 bases. CDR1 is SEHNR, CDR2 FQNEAQ, per germline (reference sequence). The CDR3 totals 16 residues. CDR3 DNA sequence: TGTGCCAGCAGCCCCCACAGGGGGCCTTACACCGGGGAGCTGTTTTTT. Residues: CASSPHRGPYTGELFF.

CDR3 DNA sequence: TGTGCCACCAGCAGAGCTGGGGCGGGCACTGAAGCTTTCTTT. This sequence encodes CATSRAGAGTEAFF. The genes are TRBV15 and TRBJ1-1; D might be TRBD1 (5 bases). Germline V gives CDR1 LNHNV, CDR2 YYDKDF (reference sequence). The CDR3 spans 14 residues. Trimming removed 1 base from V and 4 bases from J, with 10 bases in between.

This clone was seen just once. The rearrangement joins TRBV5-5 to TRBJ2-7; no clear D gene. The CDR3 is made up of 15 amino acids. The germline CDR1 and CDR2 sequences are SGHKS and YYEKEE (reference sequence). Trimming took 0 bases from V and 2 from J, leaving 12 bases between them. CDR3 residues: CASSLVERTTYEQYF. For the CDR3, the DNA is TGTGCCAGCAGCTTGGTTGAGCGAACCACCTACGAGCAGTACTTC.

This clone came up once. CDR3 sequence reads: CASTSGWQYF. CDR3 nucleotides: TGTGCCAGTACATCTGGGTGGCAGTACTTC. J is TRBJ2-7 and V is TRBV19; D ambiguous. Germline V gives CDR1 LNHDA, CDR2 SQIVND (reference sequence). Trimming pared 7 bases from V and 9 bases from J, leaving 10 bases between. The CDR3 is made up of 10 amino acids.

This chain connects TRBV4-1 to TRBJ2-7; 9 bases fit TRBD1. The germline gives CDR1 MGHRA, CDR2 YSYEKL. V lost 0 bases and J lost 4; bases outside the gene matches: 4. This CDR3 is built from 15 residues. This chain's CDR3 is CASSQDGDRVYEQYF. The CDR3 nucleotides read TGCGCCAGCAGCCAAGATGGGGACAGGGTGTACGAGCAGTACTTC.

This rearrangement joins TRBV5-4 to TRBJ1-1; D is perhaps TRBD1 (6 bases). CDR3 size: 17 residues. The germline V gene has CDR1 SGHNT and CDR2 YYREEE (reference sequence). The V gene lost 2 bases and the J gene lost 1 base, with 18 bases spanning the gap. The CDR3 region is CASSFRQGTLTNTEAFF. DNA of the CDR3: TGTGCCAGCAGCTTTCGGCAGGGGACGCTGACGAACACTGAAGCTTTCTTT.

The chain uses TRBV18 and TRBJ2-4; maybe TRBD2 (5 bases). CDR1 KGHSH and CDR2 LQKENI come from the germline V gene. The ends were cut back, 3 bases at V and 2 bases at J, with 11 bases in the middle. This CDR3 has 15 amino acids. The CDR3: CASSPDGMTKNIQYF. The CDR3 DNA sequence: TGTGCCAGCTCACCTGACGGGATGACCAAAAACATTCAGTACTTC.

This chain links TRBV5-1 with TRBJ2-2, with D unclear. The CDR3 is 14 residues long. Per the germline V gene, CDR1 is SGHRS and CDR2 is YFSETQ. The V and J ends lost 4 bases and 0 bases respectively, with 7 bases between them. CDR3 nucleotides: TGCGCCAGCAGCATAGGGACGAACACCGGGGAGCTGTTTTTT. Its translation: CASSIGTNTGELFF. Combining the CDR3 with reference TRBV5-1 and TRBJ2-2 gives the whole variable domain KAGVTQTPRYLIKTRGQQVTLSCSPISGHRSVSWYQQTPGQGLQFLFEYFSETQRNKGNFPGRFSGRQFSNSRSEMNVSTLELGDSALYLCASSIGTNTGELFFGEGSRLTVL.

The chain has TRBV27 and TRBJ1-1; 8 bases are a match to TRBD1. The CDR3 has 15 residues. The junction had 12 bases not matched to a gene; V was cut back by 7 bases and J by 5 bases. CDR1 is MNHEY and CDR2 is SMNVEV in the germline V gene (reference sequence). CDR3 nucleotides: TGTGCCAGCAAGGCCAGGGGGCCAGTAGGGACTGAAGCTTTCTTT. Amino acids: CASKARGPVGTEAFF.

The sample holds a few counts of this clone. The chain combines TRBV10-1 with TRBJ1-6; the D gene is possibly TRBD1 (5 bases). Per germline, CDR1 WNHNN and CDR2 SYGVQD (reference sequence). The V end was cut by 6 bases, the J end by 4 bases, with 16 bases between. CDR3 length: 16 amino acids. The CDR3 is CASSPRSGPYNSPLHF. CDR3 DNA: TGCGCCAGCAGCCCTCGCTCGGGGCCATATAATTCACCCCTCCACTTT.

The V and J genes are TRBV6-2 or TRBV6-3 and TRBJ2-1; possibly TRBD2 for D (6 bases). V lost 7 bases and J lost 5, with 9 bases in between. The CDR3 is made up of 12 amino acids. The germline gives CDR1 MNHEY, CDR2 SVGEGT. The CDR3 sequence: CASTPGDNEQFF. The CDR3 nucleotides read TGTGCCAGCACCCCGGGGGACAATGAGCAGTTCTTC.

The V gene is TRBV5-1, the J gene TRBJ1-1, with a tentative D call TRBD1 (5 bases). The CDR3 covers 15 residues. Germline CDR1 and CDR2: SGHRS and YFSETQ. V lost 3 bases and J lost 5, with 17 bases in between. The CDR3 loop is CASSSMGGWDTEAFF. The CDR3 DNA follows: TGCGCCAGCAGCTCCATGGGGGGGTGGGATACTGAAGCTTTCTTT.

This clone was counted a few times. The chain has TRBV7-9 and TRBJ1-2; 9 bases match TRBD1. Germline values: CDR1 SEHNR, CDR2 FQNEAQ (reference sequence). J lost 6 bases, V lost 5 bases, and 7 bases had no gene match. The CDR3 is 14 residues long. Here the CDR3 reads CASSGPDRGNGYTF. DNA of the CDR3: TGTGCCAGCAGCGGACCAGACAGGGGGAATGGCTACACCTTC.

The chain combines TRBV24-1 with TRBJ2-2; 11 bases are shared with TRBD1. CDR3 length: 17 residues. Germline V gives CDR1 KGHDR, CDR2 SFDVKD. V shed 3 bases, J shed 6 bases, and the junction held 8 bases outside the gene matches. CDR3 loop: CATSDLRTGGEAGELFF. The CDR3 DNA follows: TGTGCCACCAGTGATCTAAGGACAGGGGGCGAAGCCGGGGAGCTGTTTTTT.

This clone was detected a few times. The chain is built from TRBV7-9 and TRBJ1-4; 8 bases map to TRBD1. CDR1 and CDR2 from the germline V gene are SEHNR and FQNEAQ (reference sequence). With 5 bases clipped from V and 8 bases from J, the junction kept 10 bases outside the gene matches. This CDR3 contains 15 residues. The CDR3 DNA follows: TGTGCCAGCAGCCCAGTGGACAGGGTAGGCGAAAAACTGTTTTTT. It codes for CASSPVDRVGEKLFF.

This clone was seen once. The V call is TRBV19, the J call TRBJ1-2; no reliable D call. Germline V lookup: CDR1 LNHDA, CDR2 SQIVND (reference sequence). The V gene lost 6 bases and the J gene lost 4 bases, with 9 bases spanning the gap. The CDR3 has 12 residues. CDR3 DNA sequence: TGTGCCAGTAGCGAGGGATTCTATGGCTACACCTTC. Residues: CASSEGFYGYTF.